The clone carrying this T cell receptor beta chain came up a few times. Its antigen remains unidentified. This record comes from a study of vaccination and CD4 T cells after COVID-19. Treatment defined: roughly 10-day PBMC culture with coronavirus spike peptide pools or control peptides (ViraFEST assay). V lost 5 bases, J lost 2 bases, and 11 bases lay in between. CDR1 is ENHRY, CDR2 SYGVKD, per germline. The CDR3 is 14 residues long. Cultured CD4+ T-cell DNA underwent Oncomine TCR Beta short-read sequencing. Each CDR3 protein gets one entry after TCRdb re-called the PCR reads with MiXCR. The data contain about 21,000 distinct CDR3 sequences, about 38% of them singletons.

The chain uses TRBV10-3 and TRBJ2-3; D unclear. The source was CD4+ T cells from blood, cultured in vitro, collected before SARS-CoV-2 vaccination. The receptor comes from a human donor who received a COVID-19 vaccine. As DNA, the CDR3 is TGTGCCATCAGTCCGGGCTATTCCACAGATACGCAGTATTTT. Protein: CAISPGYSTDTQYF.